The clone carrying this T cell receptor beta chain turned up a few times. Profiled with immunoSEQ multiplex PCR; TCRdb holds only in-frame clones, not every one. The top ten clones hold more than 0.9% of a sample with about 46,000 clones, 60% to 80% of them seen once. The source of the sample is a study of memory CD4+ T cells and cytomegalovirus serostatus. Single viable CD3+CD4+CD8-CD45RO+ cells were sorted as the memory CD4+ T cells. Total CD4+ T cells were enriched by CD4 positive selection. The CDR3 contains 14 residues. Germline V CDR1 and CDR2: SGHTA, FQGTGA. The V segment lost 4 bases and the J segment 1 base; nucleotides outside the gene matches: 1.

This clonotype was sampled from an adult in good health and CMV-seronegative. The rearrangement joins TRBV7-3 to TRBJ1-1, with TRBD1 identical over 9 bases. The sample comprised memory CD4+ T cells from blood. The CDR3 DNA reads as TGTGCCAGCAGCTGGGGACAGGGGAACACTGAAGCTTTCTTT. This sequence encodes CASSWGQGNTEAFF.